Described below is a single T cell receptor (beta chain) sequence and its context. Which antigen it targets is not known. Base qualities are not provided; no much larger clone lies one nucleotide away. Here V drops 5 bases and J drops 3 bases, and the junction holds 3 bases not matched to any gene. CDR1 and CDR2 are drawn from the germline V gene (reference sequence): SGHAT, FQDESV. From the cysteine through the phenylalanine, the CDR3 covers 15 amino acids. The read is trimmed to its CDR3 DNA, 45 bases read in frame from base 1. This sample was included in a study of tissue T cells after allogeneic stem cell transplantation (dated by TCRdb to the early 2020s). Regarding the research as a whole: All GVHD patients received grafts from donors, four unmodified and three CD34-selected to deplete T cells. TCR beta repertoires were profiled across many tissues obtained from research autopsies of patients with and without GVHD, as well as in mouse models of GVHD. When multiple samples of a tissue were available, H&E sections were reviewed by a pathologist, and samples with histologically apparent lymphocytes were prioritized for sequencing. The human arm was conducted as a prospective observational study, and neither blinding nor randomization was performed.

Here is what the overall study found, with its caveats: Which tissue TCRs were alloreactive or antigen-specific was not determined in the study, and some clones might have been persisting host cells. In both patients and mice, T cells from blood and spleen picked up only a limited part of the TCR repertoire that was detected in tissues. The patient cohort was small and clinically heterogeneous, and sampling depth was acknowledged as a limitation. Not many T cell clones showed up in more than one patient, yet clustering based on motifs uncovered repertoire signatures that were shared across patients in a tissue-specific way. Within patients, how anatomically similar tissues were was a major factor shaping TCR repertoire composition, regardless of disease or transplant status.

The library was built by means of the immunoSEQ multiplex PCR assay. Adaptive Biotechnologies performed the TCRbeta CDR3 sequencing at survey depth and reported CDR3 sequences, V/J genes, productive frequency and template counts. Amplification of TCR beta CDR3 regions started from genomic DNA instead of RNA. The authors processed their data as follows. Pairwise repertoire overlap between tissues was quantified with Jensen-Shannon divergence, where 1 means complete divergence and 0 identical. Tissues were clustered by single-linkage agglomerative hierarchical clustering of pairwise JSD values, and the clustering results were displayed as dendrograms. GLIPH2 was run on all patient samples with simulation_depth 1000, kmer_min_depth 3, cdr3_length_cutoff 8, keeping groups with more than two unique CDR3s. A standardized tissue-overlap score extrapolated Jaccard GLIPH-group overlap across patients to a standard repertoire size of 1000 clones. Linear mixed-effect models, with tissue as a fixed effect and individual as a random effect, were used to test how diversity related to clinical or experimental variables. TCRdb mirrors the immuneACCESS table, restricted to in-frame sequences. Some clones are absent from its copies; in checked studies, under half trace to an unresolved V gene, and the reason for the others is unknown. The DNA was the basis for D and trimming; V, J and clone size are from that table. This sample holds 2,800 or so clones; around two thirds were observed only once. About 20% of the sample is held by the ten biggest clonotypes.

Per the publication, the time point label means: human tissue collected at research (rapid) autopsy. Over a three-year period, about seven adult allo-HCT recipients who had steroid-refractory GVHD were prospectively enrolled in a research-autopsy study. All GVHD patients had gastrointestinal GVHD and received several lines of GVHD-directed therapy; roughly 5 also had skin involvement. After a median post-mortem interval of roughly 9 hours, autopsy tissues were collected, including GI sites from esophagus to rectum, liver, skin, and lymphoid organs such as spleen. Each autopsy specimen was bisected, with one portion flash-frozen in liquid nitrogen and the remainder formalin-fixed, and the outer muscle layers of GI specimens were removed. Genomic DNA was extracted from frozen tissues using the Mag-Bind Blood & Tissue DNA HDQ 96 Kit on a Chemagic 360 or the DNeasy Blood & Tissue Kit. Because of concern about red blood cell contamination, extracted DNA was further purified using the Genomic DNA Clean & Concentrator-25 kit.

This clonotype originated in a male patient at least 60 years old with steroid-refractory graft-versus-host disease after an allogeneic stem cell transplant. Donor T cells from the graft may be present among the T cells after a transplant. Recombination connected TRBV11-1 to TRBJ2-1, with TRBD1 identical over 11 junction bases. The sample consisted of duodenal tissue, taken at autopsy. The CDR3 corresponds to CASSPGQGGYNEQFF. The DNA sequence reads TGTGCCAGCAGCCCGGGACAGGGGGGCTACAATGAGCAGTTCTTC.